The TCR beta chain described here comes from a study of T cell changes during pregnancy in multiple sclerosis (dated by TCRdb to about 2019). For context, the study as a whole: Changes in the T cell repertoire over the course of pregnancy were examined in this study in women with multiple sclerosis.

The CDR3, cysteine through phenylalanine, is 14 amino acids long. Just CDR3 DNA is preserved here, 42 bases in frame from base 1. V is trimmed back by 2 bases and J by 7 bases, and the junction contains 2 bases that no gene match accounts for. The germline V gene sets CDR1 to KGHSH and CDR2 to LQKENI. Library method: the immunoSEQ multiplex PCR assay. TCRdb stores this immuneACCESS table with in-frame sequences only. Part of the clones is absent; in the studies checked, under half of the shortfall reflects unresolved V genes, and no reason is known for the rest. The sample table shows 40,000 to 55,000 clones, and around 90% are seen once. The ten largest clones take up roughly 1.5% of the sample. This clone was seen a single time. Its antigen specificity is not known. Nothing much larger sits one base from this clone, and base qualities are not available.

This sample comprised peripheral blood, obtained in the first trimester of pregnancy. The chain uses TRBV18 and TRBJ2-7; TRBD2 lines up with 13 middle nucleotides. This receptor was taken from a female donor in good health, enrolled as a control in a pregnancy study. CDR3 region: CASSPGLAGDEQYF. The DNA sequence follows: TGTGCCAGCTCACCAGGACTAGCGGGAGATGAGCAGTACTTC.